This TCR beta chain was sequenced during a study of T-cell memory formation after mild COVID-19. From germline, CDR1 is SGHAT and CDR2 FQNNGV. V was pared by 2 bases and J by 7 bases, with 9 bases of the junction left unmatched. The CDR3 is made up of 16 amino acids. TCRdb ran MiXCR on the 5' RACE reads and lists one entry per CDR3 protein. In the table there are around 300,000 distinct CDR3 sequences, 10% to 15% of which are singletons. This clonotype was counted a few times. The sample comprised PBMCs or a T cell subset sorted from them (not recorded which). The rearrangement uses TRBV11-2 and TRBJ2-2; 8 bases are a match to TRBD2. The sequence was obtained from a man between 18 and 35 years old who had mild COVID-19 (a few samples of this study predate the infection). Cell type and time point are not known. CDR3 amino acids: CASSLISGRALGELFF. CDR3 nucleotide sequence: TGTGCCAGCAGCTTAATCTCCGGGAGGGCACTCGGGGAGCTGTTTTTT.